The 17 T cell receptor beta chains below were found in one sample sequenced in a study of cytomegalovirus exposure and HLA in healthy donors. TCRdb's copy holds only in-frame clones and misses some; the assay was immunoSEQ multiplex PCR. The table includes 100,000 to 120,000 clones, roughly nine tenths detected once. Sequenced material: PBMCs. These receptors were obtained from a young woman in good health and CMV-seronegative.

This clone showed up just once. The chain is built from TRBV7-2 and TRBJ2-3; 8 bases fit TRBD2. Germline CDR1 SGHTA, CDR2 FQGNSA. The CDR3 is made up of 16 amino acids. J was trimmed by 2 bases and V by 6 bases; bases with no gene match: 10. CDR3 bases: TGTGCCAGCAGTTTGTTTAGCGGGACTCTCACAGATACGCAGTATTTT. This gives the protein CASSLFSGTLTDTQYF.

The chain combines TRBV28 with TRBJ1-2, with 7 bases aligning to TRBD1. The CDR3 length is 14 residues. Trimming took 6 bases from V and 10 from J; bases not matched to a gene: 14. Germline V gene lookup returns CDR1 MDHEN and CDR2 SYDVKM. The chain's CDR3 is CASSQDRDIPAYTF. CDR3 nucleotide sequence: TGTGCCAGCAGCCAAGACAGGGACATTCCTGCCTACACCTTC.

This clone appeared a single time. The V call is TRBV5-1, the J call TRBJ2-5; D not resolved. Germline V CDR1 and CDR2: SGHRS, YFSETQ. The length of the CDR3 is 15 residues. V gave up 0 bases and J gave up 1 base, with 10 bases separating them. The CDR3 loop is CASSLGGTPQETQYF. In nucleotides, the CDR3 is TGCGCCAGCAGCTTGGGAGGAACCCCCCAAGAGACCCAGTACTTC.

The rearrangement joins TRBV7-8 to TRBJ2-1; 11 bases are a match to TRBD2. This CDR3 comprises 19 residues. Germline V CDR1 and CDR2: SGHVS, FQNEAQ. Trimming took 5 bases from V and 0 from J; bases not matched to a gene: 12. The CDR3 loop reads CASSLRLAGRKSSYNEQFF. CDR3 nucleotides: TGTGCCAGCAGCCTTCGACTAGCGGGGCGGAAAAGCTCCTACAATGAGCAGTTCTTC.

J is TRBJ2-3 and V is TRBV10-1, with 7 bases matching TRBD2. The trim removed 6 bases at V and 2 bases at J, leaving 11 bases unmatched. Per germline, CDR1 WNHNN and CDR2 SYGVQD (reference sequence). This CDR3 contains 16 residues. The CDR3 DNA reads TGCGCCAGCAGCGGTCGAGCGGGGACGGACACAGATACGCAGTATTTT. Amino acid sequence: CASSGRAGTDTDTQYF.

The J gene is TRBJ2-1, the V gene TRBV4-1; 10 nucleotides line up with TRBD2. V was pared by 1 base and J by 8 bases, with 8 bases of the junction left unmatched. CDR3 size: 16 residues. The germline CDR1 and CDR2 sequences are MGHRA and YSYEKL. Written as DNA, the CDR3 is TGCGCCAGCAGCCAAGGTTCTGGGACTAGCGTAGATGAGCAGTTCTTC. It yields the protein CASSQGSGTSVDEQFF.

The chain uses TRBV29-1 and TRBJ2-1; 10 bases are shared with TRBD2. Germline-derived CDR1 and CDR2 are SQVTM and ANQGSEA. Germline trimming cut 7 bases from V and 2 bases from J; bases unmatched to any gene: 5. The CDR3 has 14 amino acids. CDR3 region: CSAPSGSAYNEQFF. CDR3 nucleotides: TGCAGCGCCCCTAGCGGGAGTGCCTACAATGAGCAGTTCTTC.

The rearrangement uses TRBV19 and TRBJ1-2, with D unclear. CDR3 length: 13 residues. In germline, CDR1 is LNHDA, CDR2 SQIVND (reference sequence). The V end was cut by 6 bases, the J end by 6 bases, with 14 bases between. CDR3 nucleotide sequence: TGTGCCAGTAGCCCTGGCAGTCTCGATGGCTACACCTTC. It translates to CASSPGSLDGYTF. Full variable domain (missing parts from reference TRBV19 and TRBJ1-2): DGGITQSPKYLFRKEGQNVTLSCEQNLNHDAMYWYRQDPGQGLRLIYYSQIVNDFQKGDIAEGYSVSREKKESFPLTVTSAQKNPTAFYLCASSPGSLDGYTFGSGTRLTVV.

The chain recombines TRBV9 with TRBJ1-4; D unclear. Per germline, CDR1 SGDLS and CDR2 YYNGEE. This CDR3 comprises 15 residues. V was pared by 6 bases and J by 0 bases, with 12 bases between. Here the CDR3 reads CASNEGGSTNEKLFF. CDR3 nucleotide sequence: TGTGCCAGCAACGAGGGTGGATCAACTAATGAAAAACTGTTTTTT.

The chain uses TRBV15 and TRBJ1-2; 10 bases line up with TRBD1. The V segment lost 1 base and the J segment 3 bases; nucleotides outside the gene matches: 5. The CDR3 runs to 16 residues. Germline V gives CDR1 LNHNV, CDR2 YYDKDF (reference sequence). The CDR3 loop reads CATSRGRQGADYGYTF. The CDR3 DNA follows: TGTGCCACCAGCAGAGGTAGACAGGGGGCGGACTATGGCTACACCTTC.

V gene TRBV19 combines with J gene TRBJ1-2; unclear D gene. Germline-derived CDR1 and CDR2 are LNHDA and SQIVND (reference sequence). V gave up 1 base and J gave up 4 bases, with 10 bases separating them. CDR3 length: 14 residues. CDR3 sequence: CASSIGPERYGYTF. Here the CDR3 DNA reads TGTGCCAGTAGTATAGGGCCGGAGCGCTATGGCTACACCTTC.

This chain links TRBV14 with TRBJ2-7; a weak D match, TRBD2 (5 bases). CDR3 size: 16 residues. V lost 1 base, J lost 3 bases, and 16 bases lay in between. Germline assignment: CDR1 SGHDN and CDR2 FVKESK. CDR3 loop: CASSQASSRMDYEQYF. CDR3 sequence (DNA): TGTGCCAGCAGCCAAGCTTCTAGCCGAATGGACTACGAGCAGTACTTC. Together with reference TRBV14 and TRBJ2-7, the CDR3 gives the full variable domain: EAGVTQFPSHSVIEKGQTVTLRCDPISGHDNLYWYRRVMGKEIKFLLHFVKESKQDESGMPNNRFLAERTGGTYSTLKVQPAELEDSGVYFCASSQASSRMDYEQYFGPGTRLTVT.

The chain links TRBV19 to TRBJ2-2, with D perhaps TRBD2 (5 bases). The CDR3 is made up of 17 amino acids. Germline V gene data show CDR1 as LNHDA and CDR2 as SQIVND (reference sequence). V was shortened by 7 bases and J by 0 bases, with 18 bases between the two germline ends. The CDR3 coding sequence is TGTGCCAGTACGGATGAGGGCGGTTCCTCGAACACCGGGGAGCTGTTTTTT. Its translation: CASTDEGGSSNTGELFF.

The rearrangement links TRBV7-9 to TRBJ2-7; D is perhaps TRBD1 (6 bases). Germline assignment: CDR1 SEHNR and CDR2 FQNEAQ (reference sequence). Trimming shortened V by 2 bases and J by 5 bases, and 13 bases separated the two germline ends. CDR3 length: 14 amino acids. The CDR3 nucleotides are TGTGCCAGCAGCTTATTAATCCAGGGGCACGAGCAGTACTTC. This sequence encodes CASSLLIQGHEQYF. Full variable domain (rest looked up from reference TRBV7-9 and TRBJ2-7): DTGVSQNPRHKITKRGQNVTFRCDPISEHNRLYWYRQTLGQGPEFLTYFQNEAQLEKSRLLSDRFSAERPKGSFSTLEIQRTEQGDSAMYLCASSLLIQGHEQYFGPGTRLTVT.

V is TRBV27 and J is TRBJ2-1; D unresolved. V was shortened by 3 bases and J by 0 bases, with 9 bases between the two germline ends. This CDR3 spans 15 amino acids. The V gene's germline CDR1 is MNHEY and CDR2 SMNVEV (reference sequence). CDR3 loop: CASSFASSSYNEQFF. CDR3 sequence (DNA): TGTGCCAGCAGTTTTGCGTCTAGCTCCTACAATGAGCAGTTCTTC.

This clone was detected only a few times. The chain has TRBV4-2 and TRBJ1-4; D remains ambiguous. CDR1 LGHNA and CDR2 YNFKEQ come from the germline V gene. Deletions cut 2 bases from V and 12 bases from J, with 13 bases between. CDR3 length: 13 amino acids. The CDR3 bases are TGTGCCAGCAGCCAATTCCATGGTGGAGAACTGTTTTTT. Translating it yields CASSQFHGGELFF.

This chain links TRBV6-1 with TRBJ2-3; 7 bases fit TRBD2. Trimming at V came to 8 bases and at J to 4 bases, leaving 12 bases not matched to a gene. CDR3 length equals 15 residues. CDR1 and CDR2 (germline): MNHNS, SASEGT. CDR3 in amino acids: CASWEGSYSADTQYF. The CDR3 nucleotides read TGTGCCAGCTGGGAGGGATCATATAGCGCAGATACGCAGTATTTT.